This T cell receptor (beta chain) came from a study of cytomegalovirus exposure and HLA in healthy donors. Study at large: In an earlier analysis, 90 million to 120 million unique TCR beta sequences were found from some 200 million T cells. For the approximately 360 genotyped donors, 81% fell within the Caucasian-associated ancestry cluster.

60 Vbeta and 13 Jbeta primers were used in PCR. Assay: immunoSEQ multiplex PCR; the TCRdb copy retains only in-frame clones and omits some. The data show about 190,000 clones, roughly 80% seen once. The study, taken as a whole, reports: The analysis excluded some indistinguishable V segments, including TRBV6-2 and TRBV6-3.

Turning to this clone: As yet, its antigen is unknown.

Trimming shortened V by 5 bases and J by 0 bases, and 9 bases separated the two germline ends. In germline, CDR1 is SGHNT, CDR2 YYREEE (reference sequence). The CDR3 runs 14 residues. The chain uses TRBV5-4 and TRBJ1-3; D not resolved. The sequencing input was PBMCs. The receptor was isolated from a young woman in good health and CMV-seropositive. The DNA for the CDR3 is TGTGCCAGCAGTACTATGCGCTCTGGAAACACCATATATTTT. This codes for CASSTMRSGNTIYF.